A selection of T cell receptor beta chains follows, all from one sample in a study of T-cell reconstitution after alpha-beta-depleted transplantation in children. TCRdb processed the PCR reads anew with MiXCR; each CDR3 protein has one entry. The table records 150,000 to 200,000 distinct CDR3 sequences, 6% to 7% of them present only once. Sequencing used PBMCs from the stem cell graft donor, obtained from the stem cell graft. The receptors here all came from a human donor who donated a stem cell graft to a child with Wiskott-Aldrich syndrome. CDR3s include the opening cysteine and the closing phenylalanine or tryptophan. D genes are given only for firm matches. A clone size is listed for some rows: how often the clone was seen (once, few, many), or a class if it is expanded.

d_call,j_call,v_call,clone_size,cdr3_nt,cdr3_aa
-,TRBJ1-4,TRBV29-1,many,TGCAGCGTTGGTCAGCGCCGCGGAGAAAAACTGTTTTTT,CSVGQRRGEKLFF
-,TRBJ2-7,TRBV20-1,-,TGCAGTGCTCTAATTGGGGACCCCGTCTACGAGCAGTACTTC,CSALIGDPVYEQYF
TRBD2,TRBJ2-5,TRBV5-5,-,TGTGCCAGCAGCTTGAGTAGCGGGGTGATCGAGACCCAGTACTTC,CASSLSSGVIETQYF
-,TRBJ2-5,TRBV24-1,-,TGTGCCACCAGTGAAGTACAGGGACCTATGGAGACCCAGTACTTC,CATSEVQGPMETQYF
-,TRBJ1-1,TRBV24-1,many,TGTGCCACCAGTGATTCCCAGGGGCGGAACACTGAAGCTTTCTTT,CATSDSQGRNTEAFF
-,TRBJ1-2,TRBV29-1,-,TGCAGCGTTGAGGGGGCAGATGGCTACACCTTC,CSVEGADGYTF
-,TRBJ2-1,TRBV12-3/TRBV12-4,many,TGTGCCAGCAGTCCCCGGGCCAAGCAGTTCTTC,CASSPRAKQFF
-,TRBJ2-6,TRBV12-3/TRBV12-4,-,TGTGCCAGCAGTTTTCTAGTCGCCCCCTCTGGGGCCAACGTCCTGACTTTC,CASSFLVAPSGANVLTF
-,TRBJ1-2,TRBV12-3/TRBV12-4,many,TGTGCCAGCAGTTCCAGGGCCTCACGGGACTATGGCTACACCTTC,CASSSRASRDYGYTF
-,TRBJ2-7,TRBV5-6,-,TGTGCCAGCAGCTTATCGGGACGGGCTACTTACGAGCAGTACTTC,CASSLSGRATYEQYF
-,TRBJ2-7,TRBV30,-,TGTGCCTGGAGTGGGCCGAGCTCCTACGAGCAGTACTTC,CAWSGPSSYEQYF
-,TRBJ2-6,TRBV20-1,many,TGCAGTGCGCGAGGGGTCATGTACGGGGGATTCAGCTCTGGGGCCAACGTCCTGACTTTC,CSARGVMYGGFSSGANVLTF
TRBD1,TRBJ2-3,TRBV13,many,TGTGCCAGCAGCCCTAGGACAGGGGGCTTGGATACGCAGTATTTT,CASSPRTGGLDTQYF
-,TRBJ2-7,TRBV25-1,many,TGTGCCAGCAGTGATCTAGGAATCTACGAGCAGTACTTC,CASSDLGIYEQYF
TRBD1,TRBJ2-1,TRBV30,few,TGTGCCTGGACAGCCGGACAGGGGGGCAATGAGCAGTTCTTC,CAWTAGQGGNEQFF
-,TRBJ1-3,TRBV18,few,TGTGCCAGCTCACCAACGCTCCGCCTCACTAGCTCTGGAAACACCATATATTTT,CASSPTLRLTSSGNTIYF
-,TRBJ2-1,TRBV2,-,TGTGCCAGCAGGGAGTATATAGATGAGCAGTTCTTC,CASREYIDEQFF
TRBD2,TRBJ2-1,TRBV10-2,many,TGCGCCAGCAGTCTAGCGGGGGGGAACTACAATGAGCAGTTCTTC,CASSLAGGNYNEQFF
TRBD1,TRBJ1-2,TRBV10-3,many,TGTGCCATCAGTGAGTCCTTTCTCCAGGGGGCTAACTATGGCTACACCTTC,CAISESFLQGANYGYTF
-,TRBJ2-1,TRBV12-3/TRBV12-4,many,TGTGCCAGCAGTTTAGCGGGGGGGCACAATGAGCAGTTCTTC,CASSLAGGHNEQFF
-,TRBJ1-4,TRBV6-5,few,TGTGCCAGCAGTTACCGTCGTACTAATGAAAAACTGTTTTTT,CASSYRRTNEKLFF
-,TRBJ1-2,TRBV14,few,TGTGCCAGCAGCCAAGACCGGGTCGGAGGGAATGGCTACACCTTC,CASSQDRVGGNGYTF
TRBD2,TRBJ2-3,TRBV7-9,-,TGTGCCAGCAGCTTAGCACTAGCGGGTTGGACAGATACGCAGTATTTT,CASSLALAGWTDTQYF
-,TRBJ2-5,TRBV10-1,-,TGCGCCAGCAGCCCCGGACCTGGCCAGACCCAGTACTTC,CASSPGPGQTQYF
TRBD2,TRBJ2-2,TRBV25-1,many,TGTGCCAGCAGTTTGAGCGGGAGGGGCTACACCGGGGAGCTGTTTTTT,CASSLSGRGYTGELFF
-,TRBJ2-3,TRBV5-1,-,TGCGCCAGCAGTCGAAGGACGGTAGCTAGCACAGATACGCAGTATTTT,CASSRRTVASTDTQYF
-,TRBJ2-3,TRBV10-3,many,TGTGCCATCAGTGAGTCACTCGCCACAGATACGCAGTATTTT,CAISESLATDTQYF
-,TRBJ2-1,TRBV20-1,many,TGCAGTGCTGATATCGGCACGGGCTCCTACAATGAGCAGTTCTTC,CSADIGTGSYNEQFF
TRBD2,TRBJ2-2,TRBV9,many,TGTGCCAGCAGCCCCCGGACTAGTAAAACCGGGGAGCTGTTTTTT,CASSPRTSKTGELFF
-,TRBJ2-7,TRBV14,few,TGTGCCAGCAGCCAATTACGGGACCCGCCCGAGCAGTACTTC,CASSQLRDPPEQYF
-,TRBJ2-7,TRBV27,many,TGTGCCAGCAGTTTGTCCGACCTGACCTACGAGCAGTACTTC,CASSLSDLTYEQYF
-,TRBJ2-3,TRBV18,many,TGTGCCAGCAGAAAGACAGGACCAGATACGCAGTATTTT,CASRKTGPDTQYF
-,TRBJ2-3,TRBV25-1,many,TGTGCCAGCAGTGCGGGCGGCACCTTCGGGGATACGCAGTATTTT,CASSAGGTFGDTQYF
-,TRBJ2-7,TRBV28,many,TGTGCCAGCAGTTCCAGATGGTGGCAGTACTTC,CASSSRWWQYF
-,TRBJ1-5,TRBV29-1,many,TGCAGCGACACCACAGGGATCGCAAGGCCCCAGCATTTT,CSDTTGIARPQHF
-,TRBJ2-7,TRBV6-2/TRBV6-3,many,TGTGCCAGCAGTTACTTCCCGGCCTACGAGCAGTACTTC,CASSYFPAYEQYF
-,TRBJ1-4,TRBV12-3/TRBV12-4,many,TGTGCCAGCAGTTTACGCGCAACTAATGAAAAACTGTTTTTT,CASSLRATNEKLFF
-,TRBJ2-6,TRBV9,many,TGTGCCAGCAGCCGAGGGGGGTCTGGGGCCAACGTCCTGACTTTC,CASSRGGSGANVLTF
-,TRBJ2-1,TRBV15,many,TGTGCCACCAGCAGAGAGGGGCAGGTTTTGGCGGGAAGCTACAATGAGCAGTTCTTC,CATSREGQVLAGSYNEQFF
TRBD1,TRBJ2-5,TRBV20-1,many,TGCAGACCTTACAGGGGTTTGCAAGAGACCCAGTACTTC,CRPYRGLQETQYF
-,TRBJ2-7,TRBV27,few,TGTGCCAGCCAAACCGGGCGAGCGGGCTCCTACGAGCAGTACTTC,CASQTGRAGSYEQYF
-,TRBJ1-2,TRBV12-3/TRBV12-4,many,TGTGCCAGCAGTTTAACTAGTCATGGCTACACCTTC,CASSLTSHGYTF
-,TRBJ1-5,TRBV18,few,TGTGCCAGCTCACCACGTGGGCTTGGGGGGAATCAGCCCCAGCATTTT,CASSPRGLGGNQPQHF
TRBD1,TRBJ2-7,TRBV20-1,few,TGCAGTGCTAGAGTTGAAGCCGGGACAGATTACGAGCAGTACTTC,CSARVEAGTDYEQYF
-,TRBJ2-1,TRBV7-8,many,TGTGCCAGCAGCACGTTACCAAGCTCCTACAATGAGCAGTTCTTC,CASSTLPSSYNEQFF
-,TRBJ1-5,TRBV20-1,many,TGCAGTGCTAGAAACAGGGTTGGCAATCAGCCCCAGCATTTT,CSARNRVGNQPQHF
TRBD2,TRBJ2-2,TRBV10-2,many,TGCGCCAGCAGGGCTAGCGGAACCACCGGGGAGCTGTTTTTT,CASRASGTTGELFF
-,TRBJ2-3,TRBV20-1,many,TGCAGTGCTAGAGACCTCCGGGCGACAGATACGCAGTATTTT,CSARDLRATDTQYF
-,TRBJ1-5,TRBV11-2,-,TGTGCCAGCAGCTTAGTACCGGGGCAGAATCAGCCCCAGCATTTT,CASSLVPGQNQPQHF
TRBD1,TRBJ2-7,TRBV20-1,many,TGCAGTGCCGAAAAGACAGGGAACTACGAGCAGTACTTC,CSAEKTGNYEQYF
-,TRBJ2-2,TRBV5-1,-,TGCGCCAGCAGCTTCCCCGGTGGGGCGGGAAACACCGGGGAGCTGTTTTTT,CASSFPGGAGNTGELFF
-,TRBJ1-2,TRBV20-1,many,TGCAGTGTGGGGCAGGGAAAATACTATGGCTACACCTTC,CSVGQGKYYGYTF
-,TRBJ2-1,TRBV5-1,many,TGCGCCAGCAGCTTGAAGGTAACCGGATACGGCAATGAGCAGTTCTTC,CASSLKVTGYGNEQFF
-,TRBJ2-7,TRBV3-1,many,TGTGCCGTCGGGACTCCCAGCACGTACGAGCAGTACTTC,CAVGTPSTYEQYF
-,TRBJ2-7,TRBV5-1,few,TGCGCCAGCAGCTTGGAGGGGGGGCCAGGCGACGAGCAGTACTTC,CASSLEGGPGDEQYF
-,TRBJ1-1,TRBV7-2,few,TGTGCCAGCAACCCTCGGGGCACTGAAGCTTTCTTT,CASNPRGTEAFF
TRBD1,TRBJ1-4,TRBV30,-,TGTGCCTGGACCGGGACAGGCTTTAATGAAAAACTGTTTTTT,CAWTGTGFNEKLFF
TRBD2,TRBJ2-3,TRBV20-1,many,TGCAGTGCTAGCCCTAGCGGGAGGGCCGCAGATACGCAGTATTTT,CSASPSGRAADTQYF